Here is one TCR beta chain with its context. The clone's antigen remains unknown. Base qualities were left out, and no much larger clone turns up one base away. Blood RNA was extracted from unsorted whole blood with TRIzol reagent; germline DNA came from the DNeasy Blood & Tissue kit. Chronic HBV infection was present in the patients, and the patients were treatment-naive at sampling. About 3.7 milliliters of peripheral blood were collected into K2EDTA tubes before surgery. Per the germline V gene (reference sequence), MNHNY is the CDR1 and SVGAGI is the CDR2. The germline ends are 13 bases apart after V is trimmed by 4 bases and J by 0 bases. Measured from the cysteine to the phenylalanine, the CDR3 is 16 residues long. Only the CDR3 DNA is retained, 48 bases long and in frame from the first base. Using a constant-region primer and ProtoScript II reverse transcriptase, TCRbeta-specific cDNA was reverse-transcribed from about 460 ng total RNA. The TCRbeta libraries were prepared through three rounds of nested multiplex PCR following a slightly modified ARM-PCR procedure. Multiplex TRBV1-TRBV30 forward primers and a Cbeta reverse primer were used in the first two PCR rounds, each of which was run for around 10 cycles. Sample barcodes and Illumina adapters were added in a final 25-cycle PCR using Deep VentR polymerase. Amplicons of 200-500 bp were gel-purified with a QIAquick gel extraction kit before sequencing. TCRbeta amplicons were sequenced on an Illumina HiSeq 2500 with 250-bp paired-end reads. The study's own analysis went as follows. To recover full CDR3 sequences, reads were quality-trimmed using Trimmomatic v0.33 and paired reads were then merged using FLASH v1.2.11. V, D and J germline segments were assigned to the rearranged TCRbeta sequences by MiGEC v1.2.1b. VDJtools v1.0.0 computed clonotype statistics and Shannon-Wiener diversity indices. Except for diversity analysis, only each sample's 250 most abundant clonotypes were used in subsequent analyses to reduce sampling bias. TCRdb trimmed the raw reads at Q25, called clones with MiXCR and kept productive beta chains. Each CDR3 protein appears once, grouped with its most common genes and DNA. It is TCRdb's table, rather than the study itself, that gives the V and J calls and clone size. The sample table contains more than 150,000 distinct CDR3 sequences; only one count was recorded for about 60% of them. Approximately 70% of the sample comes from the top ten.

The data are from a study of tumor-infiltrating lymphocytes in primary liver carcinoma (dated by TCRdb to about 2017). Study-wide context: Between November 2015 and early 2016, a handful of patients in China with histopathologically diagnosed primary liver carcinoma had surgical resection. Repertoires from technical replicates were highly reproducible, with mean shared-clone rates approximately 0.92 and correlation coefficients above 0.98. The five patients had tumors staged T1-T3 N0M0, with maximum diameters ranging from roughly 4 to 10 cm. A total of roughly 35 specimens from 5 patients underwent TCRbeta repertoire sequencing, comprising 25 tumor regions, 5 adjacent noncancerous liver tissues and 5 peripheral blood samples. Of the five patients (three men and two women, aged 30 to 69 years), four had hepatocellular carcinoma and one had combined HCC and intrahepatic cholangiocarcinoma. Roughly 3.5 to 8 million productive TCRbeta reads were obtained per sample, and no significant difference in read depth was found between tissue types. Across five regions of each liver tumor, along with adjacent normal tissue and blood, the study brought together TCRbeta repertoire sequencing, expression microarrays and whole-exome sequencing.

What the authors observed across the whole study: A significantly larger repertoire fraction was made up by the top 250 clones in tumors than in blood (p = 0.039). Because sequencing covered only the TCR beta chain and unpaired alpha chains were not captured, true repertoire diversity is likely underestimated. Comparison of CD4+ and CD8+ T cell repertoires was precluded by the use of bulk unsorted samples. Only four or five patients were included in the study, and the authors note that the findings should be validated in a larger study. Consistent with antigen-driven expansion, pairs of tumor regions showed higher repertoire overlap (mean around 36%) than either tumor-adjacent pairs (around 17%) or tumor-blood pairs (around 14%).

The rearranged chain carries TRBV6-6 and TRBJ1-3, with TRBD1 perhaps the D gene, on 6 matching bases. This TCR was sampled from a man aged 35 to 55 with primary liver carcinoma and hepatitis B virus infection. Sequencing was performed on peripheral blood. The CDR3 here reads CASSLGARSSGNTIYF. The nucleotide sequence is TGTGCCAGCAGTTTGGGGGCCAGGAGCTCTGGAAACACCATATATTTT.